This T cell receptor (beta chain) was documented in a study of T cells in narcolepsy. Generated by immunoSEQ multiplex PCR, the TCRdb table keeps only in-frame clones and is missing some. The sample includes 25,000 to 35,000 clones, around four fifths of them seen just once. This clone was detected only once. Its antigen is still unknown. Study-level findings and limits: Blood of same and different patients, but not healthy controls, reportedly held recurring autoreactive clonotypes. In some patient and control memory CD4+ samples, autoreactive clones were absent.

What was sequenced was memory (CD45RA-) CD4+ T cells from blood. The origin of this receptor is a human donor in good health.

CDR3 region: CSVVKGINTEAFF. The CDR3 DNA sequence: TGCAGCGTTGTAAAGGGGATCAACACTGAAGCTTTCTTT. V gene TRBV29-1 combines with J gene TRBJ1-1; perhaps TRBD1 as D (5 bases). This CDR3 is built from 13 residues. Trimming stripped 4 bases from V and 2 bases from J, with 11 bases between. Germline CDR1 and CDR2: SQVTM and ANQGSEA.